Below, 20 T cell receptor beta chains from the same sample are listed, as sequenced in a study of CD8+CD57+ T cells in acquired aplastic anemia. Researchers used genomic DNA as the template to profile TCR beta VDJ and CDR3. TCRdb processed the reads anew with MiXCR; each CDR3 protein has one entry. The table shows approximately 130,000 distinct CDR3 sequences, with almost 40% occurring only once. Patients chosen for sequencing had CD8+CD57+ cells that had expanded, as shown by flow cytometry. Sequencing input: sorted CD4+, CD8+, or CD8+CD57+ T cells (not recorded which) from PBMCs. The receptors stem from a human donor with aplastic anemia.

The V gene is TRBV19, the J gene TRBJ1-5, with no clear D. V gave up 3 bases and J gave up 3 bases, with 6 bases separating them. Germline values: CDR1 LNHDA, CDR2 SQIVND (reference sequence). This CDR3 spans 13 amino acids. The CDR3 DNA reads TGTGCCAGTAGTATGACGGACAATCAGCCCCAGCATTTT. Residues: CASSMTDNQPQHF.

This clonotype appeared a few times. Just one base apart from a much larger clone, this may be a read error. This rearrangement joins TRBV25-1 to TRBJ1-2, with a tentative D call TRBD1 (6 bases). Germline V gene data show CDR1 as MGHDK and CDR2 as SYGVNS. This CDR3 contains 15 residues. The CDR3 DNA sequence: TGTGCCAGCAGTGAATCGGTTCGGCCGGCCGGGGGCTGCACCTTC. Translation: CASSESVRPAGGCTF.

This sequence joins TRBV29-1 and TRBJ2-3; 7 bases align to TRBD2. Germline CDR1 is SQVTM and CDR2 is ANQGSEA. The CDR3 sequence is 16 residues long. Germline trimming cut 6 bases from V and 5 bases from J; bases unmatched to any gene: 17. CDR3 sequence (DNA): TGCAGCGTGGACACCCTGGGAGGGGCCGGTCAAGATACGCAGTATTTT. It is translated as CSVDTLGGAGQDTQYF.

The chain couples TRBV2 to TRBJ2-3, with 14 bases that match TRBD2. This CDR3 spans 15 amino acids. J lost 5 bases, V lost 6 bases, and 4 bases had no gene match. The V gene's germline CDR1 is SNHLY and CDR2 FYNNEI. This CDR3 is CASRTGTSGGDTQYF. CDR3 bases: TGTGCCAGCAGAACTGGGACTAGCGGGGGAGATACGCAGTATTTT.

To note about this clonotype: This clone may be a read error of a much larger clone one base away. This sequence joins TRBV12-3 or TRBV12-4 and TRBJ1-1, with TRBD1 matching 8 bases. V trimming: 5 bases; J trimming: 6 bases; junction bases outside the gene matches: 8. CDR3 size: 14 residues. This CDR3 is CASSPGQVIAEAFF. The CDR3 DNA follows: TGTGCCAGCAGTCCGGGACAGGTGATCGCTGAAGCTTTCTTT.

This clonotype was seen many times. The chain employs TRBV12-3 or TRBV12-4 and TRBJ1-2; possibly TRBD1 for D (5 bases). V shed 2 bases and J shed 0 bases, with 13 bases lying between them. This CDR3 is 16 amino acids long. The DNA of the CDR3 is TGTGCCAGCAGTTTACGGGGTTGGGGGGCTAACTATGGCTACACCTTC. Translation: CASSLRGWGANYGYTF.

This clonotype occurred many times. CDR3 sequence: CASSLRLNTEAFF. Written as DNA, the CDR3 is TGTGCCAGCAGTTTAAGATTGAACACTGAAGCTTTCTTT. The chain uses TRBV12-3 or TRBV12-4 and TRBJ1-1; D call uncertain. Trimming stripped 2 bases from V and 0 bases from J, with 4 bases between. The CDR3 extends over 13 amino acids.

This chain links TRBV9 with TRBJ2-3, with D perhaps matching TRBD1 or TRBD2 (6 bases each). The CDR3 has 16 amino acids. Germline V gene data show CDR1 as SGDLS and CDR2 as YYNGEE. V lost 3 bases to trimming and J lost 2 bases, with 16 bases between them. The CDR3 loop reads CASSAGAGGDTDTQYF. Here the CDR3 DNA reads TGTGCCAGCAGCGCAGGGGCGGGCGGGGACACAGATACGCAGTATTTT.

The CDR3 loop is CASAIGQGSSGELFF. The DNA of the CDR3 is TGTGCCAGCGCCATCGGACAGGGCTCTTCCGGGGAGCTGTTTTTT. This chain uses TRBV7-2 with TRBJ2-2; TRBD1 agrees at 8 bases. This CDR3 region has 15 residues. Germline values: CDR1 SGHTA, CDR2 FQGNSA. The V gene end was trimmed by 8 bases and the J gene end by 6 bases; junction bases not matched to a gene: 11.

This clonotype was detected ten times or more. The chain couples TRBV19 to TRBJ2-4; the match to TRBD1 covers 9 bases. V shed 6 bases and J 5 bases; nucleotides not matched to a gene: 8. The CDR3 consists of 15 residues. Germline V gives CDR1 LNHDA, CDR2 SQIVND (reference sequence). CDR3 in DNA: TGTGCCAGTAGCCCTAACAGGGGGCTCCAAAACATTCAGTACTTC. Protein: CASSPNRGLQNIQYF.

J is TRBJ1-1 and V is TRBV18, with D possibly matching TRBD1 (6 bases). The CDR3 consists of 14 residues. The ends were cut back, 0 bases at V and 11 bases at J, with 16 bases in the middle. The V gene's germline CDR1 is KGHSH and CDR2 LQKENI. CDR3 protein: CASSPPNGGRVAFF. The CDR3 DNA sequence: TGTGCCAGCTCACCACCGAACGGGGGCAGGGTGGCTTTCTTT.

This clonotype was recorded many times. The gene calls are TRBV5-1 and TRBJ2-1; the match to TRBD2 covers 7 bases. The J segment lost 0 bases and the V segment lost 7 bases, leaving 7 bases of the junction unmatched. Germline CDR1 SGHRS, CDR2 YFSETQ. The CDR3 sequence is 15 residues long. The CDR3 loop is CASSKAGSSYNEQFF. The DNA of the CDR3 is TGCGCCAGCTCTAAAGCGGGGAGCTCCTACAATGAGCAGTTCTTC.

This clonotype was seen ten or more times. This chain uses TRBV11-3 with TRBJ2-5; D is tentatively TRBD1 or TRBD2 (6 bases each). V was cut by 3 bases and J by 1 base, with 15 bases left in between. This CDR3 is 16 amino acids long. Germline CDR1 and CDR2: SGHNT and YENEEA. The CDR3: CASSFRYRGLQETQYF. The CDR3 DNA sequence: TGTGCCAGCAGCTTTAGGTATCGGGGGCTCCAAGAGACCCAGTACTTC.

This clonotype was recorded many times. The gene calls are TRBV29-1 and TRBJ1-1; the D gene is possibly TRBD1 (5 bases). This CDR3 is 14 amino acids long. Between the trimmed V and J ends, which lost 7 bases and 0 bases, there was a span of 15 bases. The germline V gene has CDR1 SQVTM and CDR2 ANQGSEA. DNA for the CDR3: TGCAGCGCTATCGGGGGACCCATGAACACTGAAGCTTTCTTT. Residues: CSAIGGPMNTEAFF.

About this clonotype: A read error may be the cause here, since a much bigger clone is one base away. CDR3 sequence (DNA): TGCAGTGCCGGGACTAGCGGGGGGGGTTCCTACAATGAGCAGTTCTTC. Residues: CSAGTSGGGSYNEQFF. The V call is TRBV20-1, the J call TRBJ2-1; TRBD2 matches 16 bases. With V trimmed by 6 bases and J by 1 base, 3 bases remained unmatched. Germline V gives CDR1 DFQATT, CDR2 SNEGSKA (reference sequence). The CDR3 contains 16 residues.

This clonotype has at least ten counts. This chain uses TRBV24-1 with TRBJ2-4, with 7 bases fitting TRBD2. Germline assignment: CDR1 KGHDR and CDR2 SFDVKD. This CDR3 region has 14 residues. J lost 3 bases, V lost 4 bases, and 2 bases had no gene match. The chain's CDR3 is CATSDPGGKNIQYF. CDR3 nucleotide sequence: TGTGCCACCAGTGACCCGGGGGGCAAAAACATTCAGTACTTC.

This clonotype came up a few times. The chain uses TRBV25-1 and TRBJ1-2; unclear D gene. Germline-derived CDR1 and CDR2 are MGHDK and SYGVNS. V was clipped by 3 bases and J by 2 bases, with 7 bases between them. The CDR3 sequence is 13 residues long. CDR3 nucleotides: TGTGCCAGCAGTGAGGTCACCAACTATGGCTACACCTTC. Translation: CASSEVTNYGYTF.

There are a few counts of this clonotype. The genes are TRBV10-3 and TRBJ1-5, with D possibly matching TRBD1 (5 bases). V was shortened by 4 bases and J by 1 base, with 11 bases between the two germline ends. There are 15 residues in the CDR3. CDR1 and CDR2 (germline): ENHRY, SYGVKD. The CDR3 loop is CAISAGGRSNQPQHF. CDR3 nucleotide sequence: TGTGCCATCAGTGCCGGGGGTAGGAGCAATCAGCCCCAGCATTTT.

This clonotype was detected many times. The rearrangement joins TRBV6-1 to TRBJ2-7; no definite D call. CDR1 MNHNS and CDR2 SASEGT come from the germline V gene. CDR3 length: 12 amino acids. Deletions cut 5 bases from V and 1 base from J, with 6 bases between. CDR3 sequence reads: CASSRNSYEQYV. In nucleotides, the CDR3 is TGTGCCAGCAGTCGAAATTCCTACGAGCAGTACGTC.

This clonotype was counted many times. This chain joins TRBV2 and TRBJ1-4; no firm D call. Trimming took off 7 bases at V and 4 bases at J, with 13 bases between the two ends. This CDR3 contains 14 residues. CDR1 and CDR2 from the germline V gene are SNHLY and FYNNEI. In DNA form, the CDR3 reads TGTGCCAGCACCGGACTTTTGGTTAATGAAAAACTGTTTTTT. Protein sequence: CASTGLLVNEKLFF.